Listed here is a single T cell receptor (beta chain). Its antigen is not identified. The data derive from a study of post-analysis software for immune sequencing data. Regarding the study as a whole: TRBV5-6, TRBV5-1 and TRBV20-1 belonged to a set of roughly 5 TRBV segments that were more frequent in patients than controls. Normalized Chao1 diversity was significantly reduced in patients versus controls. Under F measure analysis, samples from one preparation batch co-clustered strongly.

The CDR3 runs 14 residues. V shed 5 bases and J 5 bases; nucleotides not matched to a gene: 6. Germline V CDR1 and CDR2: SGHTA, FQGNSA. Unique molecular identifiers tagged the TCR beta cDNA libraries. The T cell input of roughly 0.9 to 11 million gave a few hundred thousand cDNA molecules. Using its own MiXCR run on the PCR reads, TCRdb lists one record per CDR3 protein. Of roughly 730,000 distinct CDR3 sequences in the sample, roughly 30% were seen once. The genes are TRBV7-2 and TRBJ2-4; 7 nucleotides line up with TRBD2. The receptor was derived from a girl aged 5-17 years with multiple sclerosis. The specimen sequenced was blood. CDR3 in amino acids: CASSPQRGQNIQYF. CDR3 bases: TGTGCCAGCAGCCCCCAGCGGGGTCAAAACATTCAGTACTTC.